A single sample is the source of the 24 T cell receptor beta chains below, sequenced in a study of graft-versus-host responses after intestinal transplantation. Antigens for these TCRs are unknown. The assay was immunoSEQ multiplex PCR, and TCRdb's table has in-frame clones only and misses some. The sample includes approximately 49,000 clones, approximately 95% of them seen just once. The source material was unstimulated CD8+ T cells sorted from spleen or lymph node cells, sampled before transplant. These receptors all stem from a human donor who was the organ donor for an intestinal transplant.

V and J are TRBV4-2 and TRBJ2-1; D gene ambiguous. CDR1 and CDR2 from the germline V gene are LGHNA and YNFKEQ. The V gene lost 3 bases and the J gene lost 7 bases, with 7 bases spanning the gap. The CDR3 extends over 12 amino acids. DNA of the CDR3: TGTGCCAGCAGCCATTCTGGTAATGAGCAGTTCTTC. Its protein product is CASSHSGNEQFF.

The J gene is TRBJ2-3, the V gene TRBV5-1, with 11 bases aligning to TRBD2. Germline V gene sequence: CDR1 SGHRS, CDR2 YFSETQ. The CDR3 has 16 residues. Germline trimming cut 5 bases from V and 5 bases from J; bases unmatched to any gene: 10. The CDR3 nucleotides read TGCGCCAGCAGAAGATGGACTAGCGGGCAGGGAGATACGCAGTATTTT. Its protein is CASRRWTSGQGDTQYF. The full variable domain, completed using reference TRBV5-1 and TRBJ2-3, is KAGVTQTPRYLIKTRGQQVTLSCSPISGHRSVSWYQQTPGQGLQFLFEYFSETQRNKGNFPGRFSGRQFSNSRSEMNVSTLELGDSALYLCASRRWTSGQGDTQYFGPGTRLTVL.

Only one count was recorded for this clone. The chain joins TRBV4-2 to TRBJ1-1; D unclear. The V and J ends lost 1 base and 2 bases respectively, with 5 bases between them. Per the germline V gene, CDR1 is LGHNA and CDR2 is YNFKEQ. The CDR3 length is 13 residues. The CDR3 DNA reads TGTGCCAGCAGCCAAGCAGTTAACACTGAAGCTTTCTTT. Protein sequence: CASSQAVNTEAFF.

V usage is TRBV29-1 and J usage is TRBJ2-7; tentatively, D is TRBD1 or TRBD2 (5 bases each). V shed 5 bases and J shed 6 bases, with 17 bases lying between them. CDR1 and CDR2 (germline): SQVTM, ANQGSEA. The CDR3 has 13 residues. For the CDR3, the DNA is TGCAGCGTTCTTGGGACCACCCGAGGCGAGCAGTACTTC. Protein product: CSVLGTTRGEQYF.

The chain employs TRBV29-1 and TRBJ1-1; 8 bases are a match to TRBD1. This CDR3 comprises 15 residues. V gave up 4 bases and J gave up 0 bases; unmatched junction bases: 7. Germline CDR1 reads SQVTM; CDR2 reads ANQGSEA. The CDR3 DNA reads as TGCAGCGTTGGGGGGACAGGCAACTTGAACACTGAAGCTTTCTTT. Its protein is CSVGGTGNLNTEAFF. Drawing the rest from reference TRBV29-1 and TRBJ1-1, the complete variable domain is SAVISQKPSRDICQRGTSLTIQCQVDSQVTMMFWYRQQPGQSLTLIATANQGSEATYESGFVIDKFPISRPNLTFSTLTVSNMSPEDSSIYLCSVGGTGNLNTEAFFGQGTRLTVV.

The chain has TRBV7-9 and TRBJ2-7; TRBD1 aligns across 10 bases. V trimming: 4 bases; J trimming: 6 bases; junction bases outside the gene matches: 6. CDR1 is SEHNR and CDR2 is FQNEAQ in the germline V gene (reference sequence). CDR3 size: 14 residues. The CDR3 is CASSSRQGAGEQYF. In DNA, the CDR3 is TGTGCCAGCAGCTCGAGACAGGGGGCCGGCGAGCAGTACTTC.

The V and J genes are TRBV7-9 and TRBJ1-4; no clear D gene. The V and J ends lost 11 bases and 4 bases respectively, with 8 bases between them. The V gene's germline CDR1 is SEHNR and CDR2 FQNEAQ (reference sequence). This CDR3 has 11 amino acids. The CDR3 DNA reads TGTGCCTGCGGGGATAATGAAAAACTGTTTTTT. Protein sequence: CACGDNEKLFF.

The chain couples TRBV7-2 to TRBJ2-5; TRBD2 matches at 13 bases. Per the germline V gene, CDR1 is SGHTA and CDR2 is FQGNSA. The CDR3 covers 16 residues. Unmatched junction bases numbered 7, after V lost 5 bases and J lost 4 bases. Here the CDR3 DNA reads TGTGCCAGCAGCCCGGGACTAGCGGGGCAGAGAGAGACCCAGTACTTC. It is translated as CASSPGLAGQRETQYF. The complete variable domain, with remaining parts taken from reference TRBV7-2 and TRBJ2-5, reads GAGVSQSPSNKVTEKGKDVELRCDPISGHTALYWYRQSLGQGLEFLIYFQGNSAPDKSGLPSDRFSAERTGGSVSTLTIQRTQQEDSAVYLCASSPGLAGQRETQYFGPGTRLLVL.

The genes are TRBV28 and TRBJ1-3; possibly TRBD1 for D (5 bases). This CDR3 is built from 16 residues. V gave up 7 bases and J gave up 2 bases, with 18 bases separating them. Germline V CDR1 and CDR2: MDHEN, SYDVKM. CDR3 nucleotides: TGTGCCAGCAACCTGGGGACTCCAGGGACTGGAAACACCATATATTTT. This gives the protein CASNLGTPGTGNTIYF.

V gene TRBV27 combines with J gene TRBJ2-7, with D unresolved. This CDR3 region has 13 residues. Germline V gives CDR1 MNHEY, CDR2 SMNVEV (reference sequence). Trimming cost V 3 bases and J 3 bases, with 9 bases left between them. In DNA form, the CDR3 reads TGTGCCAGCAGTTTTTCCGGCGACTACGAGCAGTACTTC. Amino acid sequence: CASSFSGDYEQYF.

This CDR3 is CASSDSGGDLEAFF. The CDR3, as DNA: TGTGCCAGCAGCGACTCAGGGGGCGACCTTGAAGCTTTCTTT. The V call is TRBV11-2, the J call TRBJ1-1; TRBD1 agrees at 8 bases. The ends lost 5 bases at V and 7 bases at J; junction bases unmatched: 9. The germline V gene encodes CDR1 SGHAT and CDR2 FQNNGV. CDR3 length: 14 amino acids.

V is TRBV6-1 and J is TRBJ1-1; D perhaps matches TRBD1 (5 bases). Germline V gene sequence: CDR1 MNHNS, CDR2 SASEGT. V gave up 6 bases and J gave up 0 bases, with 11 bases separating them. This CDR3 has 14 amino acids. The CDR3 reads CASRGRGMNTEAFF. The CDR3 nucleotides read TGTGCCAGCAGGGGGCGCGGAATGAACACTGAAGCTTTCTTT.

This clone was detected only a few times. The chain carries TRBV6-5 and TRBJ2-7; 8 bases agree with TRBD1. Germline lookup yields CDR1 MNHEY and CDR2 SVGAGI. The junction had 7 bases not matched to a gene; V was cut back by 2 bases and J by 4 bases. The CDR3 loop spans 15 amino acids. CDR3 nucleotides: TGTGCCAGCAGTTACGGTGGACAGGGCGGGTACGAGCAGTACTTC. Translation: CASSYGGQGGYEQYF.

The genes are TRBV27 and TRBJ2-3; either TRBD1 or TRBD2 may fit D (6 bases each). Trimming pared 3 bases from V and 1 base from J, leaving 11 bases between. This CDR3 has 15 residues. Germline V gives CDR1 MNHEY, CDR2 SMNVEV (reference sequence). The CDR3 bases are TGTGCCAGCAGTTTGAGGGGGGCCGGCACAGATACGCAGTATTTT. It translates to CASSLRGAGTDTQYF.

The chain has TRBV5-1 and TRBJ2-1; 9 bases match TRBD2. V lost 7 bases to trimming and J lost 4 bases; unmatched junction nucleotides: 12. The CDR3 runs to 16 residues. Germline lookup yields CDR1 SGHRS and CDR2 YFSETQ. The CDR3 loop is CASHPRERGVYNEQFF. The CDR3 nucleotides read TGCGCCAGCCATCCGCGGGAGCGGGGGGTATACAATGAGCAGTTCTTC.

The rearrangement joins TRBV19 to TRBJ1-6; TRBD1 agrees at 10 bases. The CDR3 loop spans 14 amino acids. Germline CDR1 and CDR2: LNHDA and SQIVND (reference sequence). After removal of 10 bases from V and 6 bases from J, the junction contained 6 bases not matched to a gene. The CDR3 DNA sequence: TGTGCCACCGAGGACAGGGGGGGTAATTCACCCCTCCACTTT. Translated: CATEDRGGNSPLHF.

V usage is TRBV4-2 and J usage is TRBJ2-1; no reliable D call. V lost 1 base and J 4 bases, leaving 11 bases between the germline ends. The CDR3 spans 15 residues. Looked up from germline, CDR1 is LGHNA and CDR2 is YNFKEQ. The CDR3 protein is CASSQVYHPYNEQFF. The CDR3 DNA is TGTGCCAGCAGCCAAGTGTACCACCCTTACAATGAGCAGTTCTTC.

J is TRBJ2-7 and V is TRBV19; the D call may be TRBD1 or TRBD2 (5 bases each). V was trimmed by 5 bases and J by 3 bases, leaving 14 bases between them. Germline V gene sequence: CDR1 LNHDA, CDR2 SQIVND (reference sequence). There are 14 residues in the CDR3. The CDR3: CASSFRDGGYEQYF. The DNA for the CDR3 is TGTGCCAGTAGTTTCCGGGACGGTGGCTACGAGCAGTACTTC.

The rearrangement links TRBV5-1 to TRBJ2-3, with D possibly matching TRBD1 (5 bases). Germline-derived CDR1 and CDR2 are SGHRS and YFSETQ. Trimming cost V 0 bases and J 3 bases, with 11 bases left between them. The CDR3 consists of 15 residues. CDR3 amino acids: CASSLGGKGTDTQYF. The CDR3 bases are TGCGCCAGCAGCTTGGGGGGCAAAGGGACAGATACGCAGTATTTT.

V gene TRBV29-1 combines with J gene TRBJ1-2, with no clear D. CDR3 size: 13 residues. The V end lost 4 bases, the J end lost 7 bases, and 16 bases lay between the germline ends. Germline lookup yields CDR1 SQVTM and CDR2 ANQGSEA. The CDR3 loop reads CSVAHSPLAGYTF. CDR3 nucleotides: TGCAGCGTTGCGCACAGTCCCTTGGCTGGCTACACCTTC. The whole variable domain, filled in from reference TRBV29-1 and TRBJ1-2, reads SAVISQKPSRDICQRGTSLTIQCQVDSQVTMMFWYRQQPGQSLTLIATANQGSEATYESGFVIDKFPISRPNLTFSTLTVSNMSPEDSSIYLCSVAHSPLAGYTFGSGTRLTVV.

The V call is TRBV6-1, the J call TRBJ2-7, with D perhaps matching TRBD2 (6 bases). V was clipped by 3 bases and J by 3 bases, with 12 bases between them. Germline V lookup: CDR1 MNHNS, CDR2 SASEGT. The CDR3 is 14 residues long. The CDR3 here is CASSDPGLNYEQYF. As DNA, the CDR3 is TGTGCCAGCAGTGACCCGGGACTGAACTACGAGCAGTACTTC.

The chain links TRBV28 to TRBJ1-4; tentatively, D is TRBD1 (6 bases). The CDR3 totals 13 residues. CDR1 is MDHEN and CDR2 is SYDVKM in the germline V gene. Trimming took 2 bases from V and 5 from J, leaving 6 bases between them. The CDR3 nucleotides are TGTGCCAGCAGTTTAAGGGGGAATGAAAAACTGTTTTTT. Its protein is CASSLRGNEKLFF.

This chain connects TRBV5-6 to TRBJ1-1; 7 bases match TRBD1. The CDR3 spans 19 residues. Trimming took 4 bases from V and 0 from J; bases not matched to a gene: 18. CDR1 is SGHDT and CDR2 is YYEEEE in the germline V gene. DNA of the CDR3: TGTGCCAGCAGCCCCCTATCACCCGACAGGGCAACCATGAACACTGAAGCTTTCTTT. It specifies CASSPLSPDRATMNTEAFF.

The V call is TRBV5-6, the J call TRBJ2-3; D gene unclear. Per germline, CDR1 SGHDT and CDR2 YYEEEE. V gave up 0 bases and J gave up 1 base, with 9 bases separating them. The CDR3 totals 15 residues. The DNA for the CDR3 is TGTGCCAGCAGCTTGGACGTGTCTGGCACAGATACGCAGTATTTT. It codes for CASSLDVSGTDTQYF. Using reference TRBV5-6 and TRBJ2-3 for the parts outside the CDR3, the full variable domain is DAGVTQSPTHLIKTRGQQVTLRCSPKSGHDTVSWYQQALGQGPQFIFQYYEEEERQRGNFPDRFSGHQFPNYSSELNVNALLLGDSALYLCASSLDVSGTDTQYFGPGTRLTVL.